The clone carrying this TCR beta chain has just a few counts. Its antigen is not known. Each CDR3 protein gets one entry after TCRdb re-called the reads with MiXCR. The profile covers 900,000 to 950,000 distinct CDR3 sequences, with about a third appearing a single time and 11% to 15% taken by the ten largest. This entry belongs to a study of T cell repertoires in cytomegalovirus infection. Study at large: Epitope selection comprised recently identified HLA-C-restricted CMV epitopes and well-studied HLA-B-restricted CMV epitopes.

Between the trimmed V and J ends, which lost 4 bases and 8 bases, there was a span of 6 bases. CDR3 length: 12 amino acids. CDR1 and CDR2 (germline): SGHTA, FQGNSA. The rearrangement links TRBV7-2 to TRBJ1-6; D not resolved. This receptor was identified in a human donor in good health (CMV status not recorded). Some clones in this sample may be carry-over from other donors' samples. Sequenced here: cultured CD8+ T cells from PBMCs, sampled from culture after CMV antigen stimulation. The CDR3 sequence is CASSSTYSPLHF. Written as DNA, the CDR3 is TGTGCCAGCAGCTCCACTTATTCACCCCTCCACTTT.